The clone carrying this TCR beta chain appeared many times. Its antigen is unknown. The CDR3 sequence is 16 residues long. CDR1 MNHEY and CDR2 SVGAGI come from the germline V gene. V dropped 8 bases and J dropped 0 bases, with 14 bases sitting between them. Primers used in a second PCR of roughly 6 to 11 cycles were a sample-barcoded 5' primer and a J-beta primer mix. MiXCR was run by TCRdb on the 5' RACE reads, yielding one entry per CDR3 protein. The sample has 1.5 million to 2 million distinct CDR3 sequences, approximately 30% seen once. The data stem from a study of blood T cells in healthy people across ages. Notes on the study in general: Older individuals had lower TCR beta diversity per million T cells (the decline was roughly linear).

The chain combines TRBV6-5 with TRBJ2-6; D gene ambiguous. This TCR was sampled from a young woman in good health. Source material: blood. The CDR3 nucleotides are TGTGCCAGCTCGTCGGGCTACAGCTCTGGGGCCAACGTCCTGACTTTC. Protein: CASSSGYSSGANVLTF.